A single T cell receptor (beta chain) is shown here with its context. Its recognized antigen is unknown. No much larger clone exists at a distance of one base, and base qualities are not known. The data are from a study of blood T cell repertoires in COVID-19 (dated by TCRdb to 2020 to 2022). For the wider study: Samples covering the acute and convalescent phases of COVID-19 were provided by collaborators in the United States, Italy and Spain. The material from the prospective study consisted of cDNA or gDNA derived from T cells, B-cell-depleted T cells, or PBMCs. Subjects who had been exposed to COVID-19, were actively infected with it, or had recovered from it provided the deeply sampled blood TCRbeta repertoires that made up the dataset. The repertoires were made available in a free public database intended to serve as a resource for research on the immune response to SARS-CoV-2. Samples were obtained from the ongoing ImmuneRACE study (first 160 participants) and from 1,200 or so subjects provided by 6 global collaborators. Nearly every sample came with metadata listing a de-identified subject ID, COVID-19 status, age in years and sex. Where available, HLA class I and class II types were obtained from metadata supplied by the sample provider rather than from assay-based typing.

TCRbeta CDR3 regions were amplified from genomic DNA using the immunoSEQ Assay, a bias-controlled multiplex PCR. The study's processing was this. The number of nucleated cells in each sample was estimated from the amplification of reference gene primers within the assay. To quantify the absolute abundance of each unique TCRbeta CDR3 rearrangement, sequence reads were collapsed and filtered. For each sample, productive Simpson clonality was calculated as the square root of Simpson's diversity index over productive rearrangements. In TCRdb, the immuneACCESS table is reduced to in-frame sequences with V and J assigned. These tables do not hold every clone; where another copy was compared, an unresolved V gene accounts for under half, and the others remain unexplained. D and trimming come from the DNA, and the V and J calls and clone size come from that table. In all, the sample holds about 160,000 clones, and roughly 87% of those were seen once. The top ten constitute 3% to 4.5% of the sample.

V loses 5 bases at its end and J loses 4 bases; junction bases beyond the gene matches: 11. The CDR3 contains 16 residues, cysteine and phenylalanine counted. Just the 48-base CDR3 DNA is kept, in frame starting at base 1. The germline V gene (reference sequence) provides CDR1 SEHNR and CDR2 FQNEAQ. Overall results and qualifications from the work: Clinical and demographic metadata were provided uncurated, with the amount varying by source and participant.

Samples from volunteer blood donors who had recovered from COVID-19 were contributed by a second Seattle source. Collaborating institutions collected whole blood in K2EDTA tubes following their own protocols. For TCRbeta analysis, collaborator samples were shipped as frozen whole blood, as isolated PBMCs, or as DNA extracted from either sample type. The receptor was derived from a woman aged 55-69 years who had recovered from COVID-19. Here the chain combines TRBV7-9 and TRBJ2-1; 7 junctional bases match TRBD1. Sequenced: peripheral blood. Here is the DNA: TGTGCCAGCAGCCCAAGAGGGTACAGGGGATACAATGAGCAGTTCTTC. The translation is CASSPRGYRGYNEQFF.